A single sample gave rise to the 21 T cell receptor beta chains below, sequenced in a study of shared clonotypes between healthy human individuals. The method was immunoSEQ multiplex PCR; TCRdb's version includes in-frame clones alone and lacks a portion of them. Here the sample spans some 1.5 million clones, roughly 95% being singletons. Sequencing was carried out using naive CD4+ T cells sorted from blood. Described subset: CD45RA+ positively selected. These TCRs come from a man aged 30 to 39 in good health.

The V call is TRBV2, the J call TRBJ2-7, with 7 bases fitting TRBD2. After removal of 6 bases from V and 2 bases from J, the junction contained 4 bases not matched to a gene. The CDR3 covers 13 residues. Germline CDR1 is SNHLY and CDR2 is FYNNEI. This CDR3 reads CASREAGAYEQYF. In DNA form, the CDR3 reads TGTGCCAGCAGGGAGGCGGGAGCCTACGAGCAGTACTTC.

This chain uses TRBV5-4 with TRBJ2-3, with 7 bases lining up with TRBD2. The CDR3 extends over 14 amino acids. Germline V CDR1 and CDR2: SGHNT, YYREEE (reference sequence). V dropped 5 bases and J dropped 0; count of bases not matched to a gene: 3. The CDR3 region is CASRAGISTDTQYF. In nucleotides, the CDR3 is TGTGCCAGCAGAGCGGGAATCAGCACAGATACGCAGTATTTT.

The chain combines TRBV18 with TRBJ2-3; D not resolved. The CDR3 runs to 11 residues. V was cut by 1 base and J by 8 bases, with 4 bases left in between. Germline CDR1 is KGHSH and CDR2 is LQKENI. Here the CDR3 reads CASSPLGTQYF. The CDR3 nucleotides read TGTGCCAGCTCACCACTTGGTACGCAGTATTTT.

This clone was recorded only once. CDR3 bases: TGTGCCAGCAGCCCCTCCGGGGAGACCCAGTACTTC. Translating it yields CASSPSGETQYF. The J gene is TRBJ2-5, the V gene TRBV6-1; D not resolved. The V gene's germline CDR1 is MNHNS and CDR2 SASEGT. The V and J ends lost 6 bases and 5 bases respectively, with 10 bases between them. The CDR3 consists of 12 residues.

The chain employs TRBV7-3 and TRBJ2-1, with D perhaps matching TRBD2 (6 bases). In germline, CDR1 is SGHTA, CDR2 FQGTGA. V was cut by 5 bases and J by 12 bases, with 23 bases left in between. The CDR3 is made up of 15 amino acids. CDR3 sequence (DNA): TGTGCCAGCAGCGAAGCGCAAGGGGAGGCGGGCGTGCAGTTCTTC. Translating gives CASSEAQGEAGVQFF. Together with reference TRBV7-3 and TRBJ2-1, the CDR3 gives the full variable domain: GAGVSQTPSNKVTEKGKYVELRCDPISGHTALYWYRQSLGQGPEFLIYFQGTGAADDSGLPNDRFFAVRPEGSVSTLKIQRTERGDSAVYLCASSEAQGEAGVQFFGPGTRLTVL.

The chain combines TRBV18 with TRBJ2-7; D is possibly TRBD1 (6 bases). V was trimmed by 2 bases and J by 5 bases, leaving 16 bases between them. The CDR3 loop spans 15 amino acids. Germline V gene lookup returns CDR1 KGHSH and CDR2 LQKENI. The CDR3, as DNA: TGTGCCAGCTCACCAGCCGGGACACGGAGGAACGAGCAGTACTTC. Amino acids: CASSPAGTRRNEQYF.

This chain connects TRBV5-5 to TRBJ2-3, with 7 bases that match TRBD1. Losses at the gene ends were 3 bases for V and 4 bases for J; bases not matched to a gene: 8. The V gene's germline CDR1 is SGHKS and CDR2 YYEKEE (reference sequence). The CDR3 loop spans 15 amino acids. DNA for the CDR3: TGTGCCAGCAGCTCGACAGGGAAAATGGCAGATACGCAGTATTTT. This translates into CASSSTGKMADTQYF.

This clone was observed a single time. V is TRBV15 and J is TRBJ2-2; 9 nucleotides align to TRBD2. The V and J ends lost 2 bases and 4 bases, in that order; junction bases with no gene match: 20. Germline V lookup: CDR1 LNHNV, CDR2 YYDKDF (reference sequence). CDR3 size: 21 residues. In nucleotides, the CDR3 is TGTGCCACCAGCAGAACGGGACAGCGAAGAGTTCTAGCGGGAACCACCGGGGAGCTGTTTTTT. This gives the protein CATSRTGQRRVLAGTTGELFF.

The chain recombines TRBV28 with TRBJ2-1; the D call may be TRBD1 or TRBD2 (5 bases each). Trimming shortened V by 3 bases and J by 12 bases, and 12 bases separated the two germline ends. CDR1 and CDR2 from the germline V gene are MDHEN and SYDVKM. CDR3 length equals 12 residues. CDR3 sequence reads: CASSFPTGGQFF. CDR3 nucleotides: TGTGCCAGCAGTTTTCCAACAGGAGGGCAGTTCTTC.

About this clone: Other nucleotide sequences from this sample produce the same CDR3. The V gene is TRBV11-2, the J gene TRBJ2-5, with D possibly matching TRBD2 (5 bases). V lost 8 bases, J lost 5 bases, and 15 bases lay in between. This CDR3 has 13 amino acids. Germline V lookup: CDR1 SGHAT, CDR2 FQNNGV. The CDR3 is CASSTGVQETQYF. The CDR3 DNA reads TGTGCCAGCTCCACCGGGGTCCAGGAGACCCAGTACTTC.

V usage is TRBV10-2 and J usage is TRBJ2-1; D assignment may be TRBD1 or TRBD2 (5 bases each). V lost 5 bases, J lost 9 bases, and 20 bases lay in between. The CDR3 covers 15 residues. CDR1 and CDR2 from the germline V gene are WSHSY and SAAADI. This chain's CDR3 is CASSLRAGGGGEQFF. Written as DNA, the CDR3 is TGCGCCAGCAGTCTCCGGGCCGGTGGTGGGGGTGAGCAGTTCTTC.

CDR3 in amino acids: CASSPRTGGPQETQYF. DNA of the CDR3: TGTGCCAGCTCACCGCGGACAGGGGGGCCTCAAGAGACCCAGTACTTC. The chain combines TRBV18 with TRBJ2-5; TRBD1 aligns across 10 bases. CDR1 KGHSH and CDR2 LQKENI come from the germline V gene. V was pared by 3 bases and J by 2 bases, with 6 bases of the junction left unmatched. This CDR3 has 16 amino acids.

This chain joins TRBV11-2 and TRBJ2-7, with 11 bases that match TRBD2. CDR1 is SGHAT, CDR2 FQNNGV, per germline. Losses at the gene ends were 5 bases for V and 1 base for J; bases not matched to a gene: 4. The CDR3 loop spans 15 amino acids. CDR3 nucleotide sequence: TGTGCCAGCAGCCCAATAGCGGGAGGGTCCTACGAGCAGTACTTC. It yields the protein CASSPIAGGSYEQYF.

V usage is TRBV7-6 and J usage is TRBJ2-1, with 10 bases identical to TRBD2. Germline CDR1 reads SGHVS; CDR2 reads FNYEAQ. There are 19 residues in the CDR3. The V and J ends lost 6 bases and 0 bases, in that order; junction bases with no gene match: 14. This CDR3 reads CASSFFWLSGRSSYNEQFF. The CDR3 DNA follows: TGTGCCAGCAGTTTCTTCTGGCTTAGCGGGAGGAGCTCCTACAATGAGCAGTTCTTC. The variable domain in full, with the rest retrieved from reference TRBV7-6 and TRBJ2-1, is GAGVSQSPRYKVTKRGQDVALRCDPISGHVSLYWYRQALGQGPEFLTYFNYEAQQDKSGLPNDRFSAERPEGSISTLTIQRTEQRDSAMYRCASSFFWLSGRSSYNEQFFGPGTRLTVL.

This clone was seen only once. The CDR3 nucleotides read TGTGCCAGCAGCTGGGACCCGGGAGGCCCCTACGAGCAGTACTTC. Translating gives CASSWDPGGPYEQYF. The chain couples TRBV7-2 to TRBJ2-7, with 7 bases aligning to TRBD2. The CDR3 is 15 amino acids. CDR1 SGHTA and CDR2 FQGNSA come from the germline V gene. V shed 4 bases and J 2 bases; nucleotides not matched to a gene: 8.

The genes are TRBV27 and TRBJ1-5; weak D call: TRBD1 (5 bases). Germline assignment: CDR1 MNHEY and CDR2 SMNVEV (reference sequence). CDR3 length: 15 residues. The V end was cut by 4 bases, the J end by 7 bases, with 17 bases between. CDR3: CASSSRERHQQPQHF. Written as DNA, the CDR3 is TGTGCCAGCAGTTCCAGGGAGCGCCATCAGCAGCCCCAGCATTTT.

The chain uses TRBV10-3 and TRBJ1-5; weak D call: TRBD1 (6 bases). CDR1 and CDR2 (germline): ENHRY, SYGVKD. The V gene lost 4 bases and the J gene lost 0 bases, with 16 bases spanning the gap. The CDR3 totals 17 residues. The CDR3 DNA is TGTGCCATCAGTGCGAACCGACAGGCCGTTAGCAATCAGCCCCAGCATTTT. Translating it yields CAISANRQAVSNQPQHF.

Details on this clone: At the DNA level, this CDR3 is encoded by other sequences in the same sample as well. The rearrangement uses TRBV14 and TRBJ2-7; no reliable D call. V was clipped by 4 bases and J by 4 bases, with 5 bases between them. Germline-derived CDR1 and CDR2 are SGHDN and FVKESK. This CDR3 contains 11 residues. The CDR3 spells CASSLGYEQYF. The CDR3 nucleotides read TGTGCCAGCAGCCTAGGGTACGAGCAGTACTTC. The full variable domain, in which reference TRBV14 and TRBJ2-7 provide the parts outside the CDR3, is EAGVTQFPSHSVIEKGQTVTLRCDPISGHDNLYWYRRVMGKEIKFLLHFVKESKQDESGMPNNRFLAERTGGTYSTLKVQPAELEDSGVYFCASSLGYEQYFGPGTRLTVT.

The V gene is TRBV7-2, the J gene TRBJ2-1, with D tentatively TRBD1 (6 bases). This CDR3 has 18 residues. Germline V CDR1 and CDR2: SGHTA, FQGNSA. V was pared by 5 bases and J by 7 bases, with 27 bases between. CDR3 DNA: TGTGCCAGCAGCGCACACCTACAGGGAACGCCTAGGGGTAATGAGCAGTTCTTC. Protein: CASSAHLQGTPRGNEQFF.

Remarks on this clone: The germline gene is not matched at one end of the junction; a read error may be the cause. The rearrangement uses TRBV5-1 and TRBJ1-4, with 7 bases matching TRBD1. The CDR3 consists of 14 residues. Germline assignment: CDR1 SGHRS and CDR2 YFSETQ. Here the CDR3 reads CASRLEGAFEKLFF. The DNA of the CDR3 is TGCGCCAGCAGGTTGGAGGGGGCGTTTGAGAAACTGTTTTTT.

The genes are TRBV29-1 and TRBJ2-3; D is unresolved. V was shortened by 7 bases and J by 0 bases, with 14 bases between the two germline ends. Germline CDR1 and CDR2: SQVTM and ANQGSEA. The CDR3 is 14 amino acids. The chain's CDR3 is CSADSRQSTDTQYF. The CDR3 DNA follows: TGCAGCGCTGATTCTCGACAAAGCACAGATACGCAGTATTTT.